The source of this TCR beta chain is a study of shared clonotypes between healthy human individuals (dated by TCRdb to 2020 to 2022). General notes on the study: Two women and three men aged 18 to 49 years were included in the cohort. Different laboratories and diverse techniques were used to prepare libraries and sequence TCR repertoires, to increase sequencing depth and limit assay-specific biases. The study deeply sequenced blood TCR repertoires of five healthy adults to estimate repertoire size and the extent of clonotype sharing between individuals. Leukapheresis yielded between about 0.85 and 10 billion PBMCs per donor.

Broad study findings and their caveats: Because the study included a small number of donors, the genetic and exposure-history diversity represented was limited. Sampling was restricted to blood, and TCR repertoires in tissues likely differ from the TCR repertoires found in blood. Based on pairwise subsampling, the degree of clonotype sharing among donors was expected to be affected by sequencing depth.

Healthy HIV-negative adults with no recently reported acute infections or vaccinations were included as donors. Only Caucasian adults living in Nashville, Tennessee, USA were represented among the donors. For unsorted samples, tens of millions of PBMCs were counted, and genomic DNA was extracted using the QIAamp DNA Blood Mini kit. Blood was collected by leukapheresis, and PBMCs were isolated by Ficoll-Histopaque density gradient centrifugation and then cryopreserved in liquid nitrogen vapor phase. Using the deep immunoSEQ assay, multiplex PCR amplified TCR CDR3 regions from genomic DNA. Extracted genomic DNA from each cell subset was spread evenly across all wells of several immunoSEQ 96-well plates, with each plate serving as a replicate. For unsorted PBMC, each replicate PCR was loaded with about 270 ng genomic DNA, equivalent to about 30,000 T cell genomes. Unsorted PBMC genomic DNA was sequenced across ten immunoSEQ deep assay plates. The purified libraries were quantified using a Qubit 3.0 fluorometer, sized with a Bioanalyzer 2100, and then quantified again using the KAPA Library Quantification kit. Each immunoSEQ 96-well plate was sequenced on its own single-read 150-cycle Illumina NextSeq 550 flow cell. The authors' analysis ran thus. Because only junctional sequences without quality scores were contained in the immunoSEQ output, filtering matching that applied to full-length reads could not be performed. To assign V/J genes and CDR3, sequences were annotated using PyIR, a Python wrapper for IgBLAST v1.9, with IMGT germline references. Reads with weak V/J assignments (E-value above 1e-6), missing CDR3, stop codons, out-of-frame junctions, or ambiguous translated residues were removed. V3J clonotypes were defined as sequences sharing an identical inferred V gene, J gene, and CDR3 amino acid sequence. Percentage overlap between repertoires was computed as shared unique clonotypes divided by the size of the smaller repertoire. RTK rarefaction, the Chao1 estimator, and Recon v2.1 estimates of unobserved clonotypes were used to assess repertoire richness. In its TCRdb copy, this immuneACCESS table keeps in-frame sequences only and misses some clones. Where compared with another copy, unresolved V genes explain less than half of these, and the others have no known cause. That table furnishes V, J and clone size, whereas the DNA furnished D and trimming. Counted in this sample were about 480,000 clones; about four fifths of them appeared once. Approximately 13% of the sample rests with the top ten.

About this clone: The clone's antigen remains unknown. The input lacks base qualities; no much larger clone sits a single base away.

The CDR3 covers 14 residues, taking in both the cysteine and the phenylalanine. CDR3 DNA only is kept here, 42 bases in frame from base 1. CDR1 SGDLS and CDR2 YYNGEE were looked up in the germline V gene. The receptor chain draws on TRBV9 and TRBJ2-5, with an unclear D gene assignment. TRBJ2-7 matches the DNA end more closely, so the J call is doubtful. Source material: PBMCs. This sequence originates from a middle-aged woman in good health. Some clones in this sample may be carry-over from other donors' samples. The CDR3 protein: CASSPRRFGYEQYF. The DNA reads TGTGCCAGCAGCCCCCGACGTTTTGGCTACGAGCAGTACTTC.